Presented here are 3 T cell receptor beta chains from one specimen sequenced in a study of OX40 agonist ivuxolimab in advanced cancers. Generated by immunoSEQ multiplex PCR, the TCRdb table keeps only in-frame clones and is missing some. Of about 20,000 clones listed, 84% are singletons. The sample here was CD4+ or CD8+ T cells sorted from blood, taken in a trial of the OX40 agonist ivuxolimab. Receptors originate from an adult with an advanced solid tumor such as melanoma, head and neck, liver or kidney cancer.

The chain recombines TRBV7-9 with TRBJ2-3; 13 positions match TRBD2. Germline lookup yields CDR1 SEHNR and CDR2 FQNEAQ (reference sequence). This CDR3 has 18 residues. V was pared by 4 bases and J by 2 bases, with 9 bases of the junction left unmatched. CDR3 DNA sequence: TGTGCCAGCAGCTCCCTTCGACTAGCGGGGGGTAACACAGATACGCAGTATTTT. It is translated as CASSSLRLAGGNTDTQYF.

The chain has TRBV7-2 and TRBJ2-5, with TRBD1 matching 10 bases. The CDR3 contains 16 residues. From germline, CDR1 is SGHTA and CDR2 FQGNSA. Trimming removed 5 bases from V and 5 bases from J; junction bases left unmatched: 11. The CDR3 spells CASSPFPGTGDETQYF. CDR3 nucleotide sequence: TGTGCCAGCAGCCCATTCCCGGGGACAGGGGACGAGACCCAGTACTTC.

The chain is built from TRBV9 and TRBJ2-2, with TRBD1 identical over 11 bases. From germline, CDR1 is SGDLS and CDR2 YYNGEE. V lost 4 bases to trimming and J lost 4 bases; unmatched junction nucleotides: 9. CDR3 length equals 17 residues. The CDR3 DNA reads TGTGCCAGCAGCACGTCCGGGACAGGGGGTAGCACCGGGGAGCTGTTTTTT. Amino acids: CASSTSGTGGSTGELFF.